The next 18 T cell receptor beta chains were all read from a single sample in a study of T cell responses to AZD1222 COVID-19 vaccine. Only in-frame clones appear in the TCRdb table, and some are missing; sequencing was by immunoSEQ multiplex PCR. Seen here are around 170,000 clones, around nine tenths observed once, and the top ten hold roughly 2%. The sample in question was peripheral blood, obtained 28 days after the second AZD1222 dose. All receptors derive from an adult who received the AZD1222 COVID-19 vaccine.

V is TRBV28 and J is TRBJ1-5; TRBD1 is a possible D gene (5 bases). The CDR3 is made up of 16 amino acids. CDR1 is MDHEN, CDR2 SYDVKM, per germline. V lost 3 bases and J 1 base, leaving 13 bases between the germline ends. CDR3 in DNA: TGTGCCAGCAGTTTCTGGAGCGGACACAGCAATCAGCCCCAGCATTTT. This translates into CASSFWSGHSNQPQHF. Full variable domain (outside the CDR3, taken from reference TRBV28 and TRBJ1-5): DVKVTQSSRYLVKRTGEKVFLECVQDMDHENMFWYRQDPGLGLRLIYFSYDVKMKEKGDIPEGYSVSREKKERFSLILESASTNQTSMYLCASSFWSGHSNQPQHFGDGTRLSIL.

A few counts support this clone. V usage is TRBV4-1 and J usage is TRBJ1-6, with D tentatively TRBD1 (6 bases). V lost 8 bases and J 7 bases, leaving 18 bases between the germline ends. CDR1 and CDR2 (germline): MGHRA, YSYEKL. The CDR3 runs 15 residues. CDR3 in DNA: TGCGCCAGCCAACCAGGGGTTCTGGGAAATTCACCCCTCCACTTT. Its translation: CASQPGVLGNSPLHF.

This sequence joins TRBV5-4 and TRBJ2-3, with TRBD2 matching over 7 bases. Trimming cost V 3 bases and J 0 bases; bases outside gene matches: 7. The germline CDR1 and CDR2 sequences are SGHNT and YYREEE (reference sequence). CDR3 length: 16 residues. This CDR3 reads CASSWTSGGSTDTQYF. The CDR3 DNA sequence: TGTGCCAGCAGCTGGACCTCCGGGGGGAGCACAGATACGCAGTATTTT.

The V gene is TRBV11-2, the J gene TRBJ2-7, with TRBD2 identical over 8 bases. Trimming took 2 bases from V and 4 from J; bases not matched to a gene: 7. CDR3 length: 15 residues. Germline CDR1 is SGHAT and CDR2 is FQNNGV. In DNA, the CDR3 is TGTGCCAGCAGCTTACAACCGGGACTAGGATACGAGCAGTACTTC. Amino acid sequence: CASSLQPGLGYEQYF.

This chain uses TRBV3-1 (or the pseudogene TRBV3-2) with TRBJ1-4; no definite D call. The V end was cut by 4 bases, the J end by 7 bases, with 13 bases between. Per the germline V gene, CDR1 is LGHDT and CDR2 is YNNKEL (reference sequence). The CDR3 consists of 14 residues. DNA for the CDR3: TGTGCCAGCAGCCGGACCCCTCGGGGTGAAAAACTGTTTTTT. Its translation: CASSRTPRGEKLFF.

The V and J genes are TRBV7-9 and TRBJ1-2, with TRBD1 matching over 9 bases. Germline V gene data show CDR1 as SEHNR and CDR2 as FQNEAQ (reference sequence). Trimming removed 4 bases from V and 5 bases from J; junction bases left unmatched: 11. The CDR3 loop spans 16 amino acids. For the CDR3, the DNA is TGTGCCAGCAGCTCAACCCGGGACAGGGCTGAGTATGGCTACACCTTC. Translated: CASSSTRDRAEYGYTF.

This clone has just one count. The sample has other DNA sequences that encode this CDR3 too. This chain connects TRBV10-3 to TRBJ1-5; D is unresolved. Germline V lookup: CDR1 ENHRY, CDR2 SYGVKD. V gave up 0 bases and J gave up 7 bases, with 7 bases separating them. CDR3 length equals 13 residues. The CDR3 DNA reads as TGTGCCATCAGTGAGTCGTCCGGACAGCCCCAGCATTTT. Translation gives CAISESSGQPQHF.

V usage is TRBV23-1 and J usage is TRBJ1-5; 10 nucleotides agree with TRBD1. TRBV23-1 is an ORF, with its function uncertain. The CDR3 length is 19 residues. The V segment lost 2 bases and the J segment 0 bases; nucleotides outside the gene matches: 10. The chain's CDR3 is CASSQRSGQGMYSNQPQHF. CDR3 in DNA: TGCGCCAGCAGTCAACGATCGGGACAGGGGATGTATAGCAATCAGCCCCAGCATTTT.

This rearrangement joins TRBV3-1 (or the pseudogene TRBV3-2) to TRBJ2-1; D is ambiguous. Germline V gene lookup returns CDR1 LGHDT and CDR2 YNNKEL (reference sequence). The CDR3 consists of 13 residues. Trimming removed 1 base at V and 2 bases at J, with 3 bases between. The CDR3 coding sequence is TGTGCCAGCAGCCAAGCTGCCTACAATGAGCAGTTCTTC. This codes for CASSQAAYNEQFF.

J is TRBJ1-1 and V is TRBV11-3; D is unclear. The germline V gene encodes CDR1 SGHNT and CDR2 YENEEA. V lost 1 base to trimming and J lost 4 bases, with 10 bases between them. This CDR3 has 14 residues. The DNA of the CDR3 is TGTGCCAGCAGCTTAGGGACCGCGGGCACTGAAGCTTTCTTT. This sequence encodes CASSLGTAGTEAFF. Full variable domain (missing parts from reference TRBV11-3 and TRBJ1-1): EAGVVQSPRYKIIEKKQPVAFWCNPISGHNTLYWYLQNLGQGPELLIRYENEEAVDDSQLPKDRFSAERLKGVDSTLKIQPAELGDSAVYLCASSLGTAGTEAFFGQGTRLTVV.

V is TRBV7-2 and J is TRBJ2-3; D tentatively fits TRBD1 or TRBD2 (5 bases each). V was pared by 0 bases and J by 0 bases, with 10 bases between. The CDR3 has 16 amino acids. CDR1 and CDR2 from the germline V gene are SGHTA and FQGNSA. Written as DNA, the CDR3 is TGTGCCAGCAGCTTAGCGGGACGAACTAGCACAGATACGCAGTATTTT. It specifies CASSLAGRTSTDTQYF.

This chain connects TRBV5-1 to TRBJ2-2, with 8 bases fitting TRBD2. Trimming took 7 bases from V and 2 from J; bases not matched to a gene: 7. CDR1 and CDR2 from the germline V gene are SGHRS and YFSETQ. The CDR3 covers 15 residues. Here the CDR3 reads CASGRLATNTGELFF. The DNA of the CDR3 is TGCGCCAGCGGACGACTAGCGACAAACACCGGGGAGCTGTTTTTT.

The chain is built from TRBV10-3 and TRBJ1-5; D is uncertain. There are 15 residues in the CDR3. Per the germline V gene, CDR1 is ENHRY and CDR2 is SYGVKD. V shed 4 bases and J shed 4 bases, with 14 bases lying between them. The CDR3 DNA follows: TGTGCCATCAGTGTCGGAATGCAGGAAAATCAGCCCCAGCATTTT. Its protein is CAISVGMQENQPQHF.

This clone has only a few counts. V and J are TRBV6-4 and TRBJ2-1; 7 positions agree with TRBD1. After removal of 0 bases from V and 7 bases from J, the junction contained 0 bases not matched to a gene. The CDR3 is 13 residues long. Germline V gives CDR1 MRHNA, CDR2 SNTAGT. DNA for the CDR3: TGTGCCAGCAGTGACTCGGACAGGAATGAGCAGTTCTTC. This codes for CASSDSDRNEQFF.

The V and J genes are TRBV28 and TRBJ2-1, with 9 bases identical to TRBD2. The germline V gene encodes CDR1 MDHEN and CDR2 SYDVKM. With V trimmed by 5 bases and J by 10 bases, 15 bases remained unmatched. The CDR3 has 16 residues. The CDR3 nucleotides are TGTGCCAGCAGTCCAGCTGCAGCGGGAGGTGGGGGGGAGCAGTTCTTC. Translating gives CASSPAAAGGGGEQFF.

The rearrangement joins TRBV30 to TRBJ1-1; no clear D gene. Trimming stripped 0 bases from V and 1 base from J, with 6 bases between. The V gene's germline CDR1 is GTSNPN and CDR2 SVGIG (reference sequence). The CDR3 extends over 13 amino acids. CDR3 bases: TGTGCCTGGAGTGTGTCGGCGAACACTGAAGCTTTCTTT. Its translation: CAWSVSANTEAFF. Looking up the rest from reference TRBV30 and TRBJ1-1 gives the full variable domain: SQTIHQWPATLVQPVGSPLSLECTVEGTSNPNLYWYRQAAGRGLQLLFYSVGIGQISSEVPQNLSASRPQDRQFILSSKKLLLSDSGFYLCAWSVSANTEAFFGQGTRLTVV.

The chain employs TRBV10-3 and TRBJ2-5, with a tentative D call TRBD1 (6 bases). CDR1 and CDR2 from the germline V gene are ENHRY and SYGVKD. This CDR3 comprises 12 residues. Trimming cost V 8 bases and J 3 bases, with 10 bases left between them. The CDR3 sequence is CAIGKGEETQYF. Here the CDR3 DNA reads TGTGCCATCGGAAAGGGGGAAGAGACCCAGTACTTC.

The chain employs TRBV5-1 and TRBJ1-1, with 10 bases fitting TRBD1. Trimming took 4 bases from V and 3 from J; bases not matched to a gene: 9. The germline V gene encodes CDR1 SGHRS and CDR2 YFSETQ. CDR3 length equals 16 residues. CDR3: CASSRTPGTGDTEAFF. The CDR3 DNA reads as TGCGCCAGCAGCAGGACACCCGGGACAGGGGACACTGAAGCTTTCTTT.